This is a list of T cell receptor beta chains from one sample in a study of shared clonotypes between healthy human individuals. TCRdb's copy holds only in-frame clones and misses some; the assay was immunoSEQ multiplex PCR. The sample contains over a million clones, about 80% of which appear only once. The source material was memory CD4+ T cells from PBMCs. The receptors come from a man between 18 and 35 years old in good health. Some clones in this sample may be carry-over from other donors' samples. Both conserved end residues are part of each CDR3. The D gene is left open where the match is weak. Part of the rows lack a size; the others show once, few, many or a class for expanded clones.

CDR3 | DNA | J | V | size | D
CASSPQGADYEQYF | TGTGCCAGCAGCCCCCAGGGGGCCGACTACGAGCAGTACTTC | TRBJ2-7 | TRBV5-4 | few | TRBD1
CASSLWGGATPNQPQHF | TGTGCCAGCAGCTTGTGGGGGGGCGCCACCCCAAATCAGCCCCAGCATTTT | TRBJ1-5 | TRBV5-6 | . | .
CASSLPPPQETQYF | TGTGCCAGCAGCTTACCCCCCCCACAAGAGACCCAGTACTTC | TRBJ2-5 | TRBV5-4 | . | .
CASSPGSSANTGELFF | TGTGCCAGCAGCCCGGGGTCCAGTGCGAACACCGGGGAGCTGTTTTTT | TRBJ2-2 | TRBV11-3 | . | .
CAWSVRASGYEQYF | TGTGCCTGGAGTGTGAGGGCTAGCGGCTACGAGCAGTACTTC | TRBJ2-7 | TRBV30 | once | TRBD2
CASSLIPNTQYF | TGTGCCAGCAGCTTAATCCCCAACACCCAGTACTTC | TRBJ2-5 | TRBV7-2 | once | .
CASNKDGGRTDTQYF | TGTGCCAGCAATAAAGATGGCGGGAGAACAGATACGCAGTATTTT | TRBJ2-3 | TRBV2 | few | TRBD2
CASSLKTYEQYF | TGTGCCAGCAGTCTCAAAACCTACGAGCAGTACTTC | TRBJ2-7 | TRBV28 | . | .
CASSPSGANTEAFF | TGTGCCAGCAGCCCGTCGGGAGCGAACACTGAAGCTTTCTTT | TRBJ1-1 | TRBV9 | . | .
CASSPQTGWNTGELFF | TGTGCCAGCAGCCCCCAGACAGGCTGGAACACCGGGGAGCTGTTTTTT | TRBJ2-2 | TRBV11-3 | . | .
CASRPGGESTGELFF | TGTGCCAGCAGACCAGGGGGTGAGAGCACCGGGGAGCTGTTTTTT | TRBJ2-2 | TRBV7-2 | . | TRBD1
CASTLRGGNEQFF | TGTGCCAGCACCCTAAGGGGGGGGAATGAGCAGTTCTTC | TRBJ2-1 | TRBV4-2 | . | .